The rows below give T cell receptor beta chains drawn from one sample of a study of OX40 agonist ivuxolimab in advanced cancers. Profiled with immunoSEQ multiplex PCR; TCRdb holds only in-frame clones, not every one. Altogether around 100,000 clones are present, about 88% being singletons, with the ten largest covering about 0.17%. Sample: CD4+ or CD8+ T cells sorted from blood, taken in a trial of the OX40 agonist ivuxolimab. The receptors were gathered from an adult with an advanced solid tumor such as melanoma, head and neck, liver or kidney cancer. The conserved cysteine and the conserved F or W are not part of the CDR3 here. A D gene is named only where the DNA matches it firmly.

>TRBD1|TRBJ2-5|TRBV11-1
ASRFRDRAPETQY
>-|TRBJ2-5|TRBV25-1
ASSLSETQY
>-|TRBJ2-1|TRBV5-8
ASPGLQHPASAVDNEQF
>TRBD1|TRBJ1-2|TRBV4-2
ASSQGTGQNYGYT
>-|TRBJ2-2|TRBV27
ASSWTGVPGELF
>-|TRBJ2-2|TRBV4-1
ASSQVTGPGELF
>TRBD2|TRBJ2-2|TRBV5-1
ASSFLTSGSNTGELF
>-|TRBJ2-2|TRBV5-1
ASTPGGAGELF
>TRBD2|TRBJ2-7|TRBV4-1
ASSQGGTGGYEQY
>TRBD2|TRBJ2-7|TRBV5-6
ASSLFGTSLPHEQY
>TRBD1|TRBJ2-2|TRBV15
ATNRGRTGELF
>-|TRBJ2-1|TRBV27
ASRTSGGLYNEQF
>-|TRBJ2-5|TRBV18
ASSPRLDQETQY
>TRBD2|TRBJ2-7|TRBV15
ATSRDRIAGVYEQY
>-|TRBJ1-5|TRBV18
ASSQTELNQPQH
>-|TRBJ1-1|TRBV6-1
ASSRKENTEAF
>-|TRBJ2-3|TRBV27
ASSSPWGKGDTDTQY
>TRBD1|TRBJ1-1|TRBV5-1
ASRRGGMNTEAF
>-|TRBJ1-4|TRBV4-1
ASSQDGPKPNEKLF
>-|TRBJ1-6|TRBV6-5
ASSFGYNSPLH
>TRBD1|TRBJ1-4|TRBV27
ASSFLQGAGEKLF
>TRBD1|TRBJ2-1|TRBV19
ASSIVWTGENEQF
>-|TRBJ2-2|TRBV30
AWSVPGGAGTGELF
>TRBD1|TRBJ1-1|TRBV19
ASRVTGGANTEAF
>-|TRBJ2-4|TRBV6-1
ASSEASWGSGNIQY
>-|TRBJ1-1|TRBV6-5
ASSYGFIGRDTEAF
>-|TRBJ1-2|TRBV5-1
ASSLAGDTYGYT
>TRBD1|TRBJ1-2|TRBV7-2
ASSLAFGQGIREGYT
>TRBD2|TRBJ2-7|TRBV29-1
SAISGRGAYEQY
>-|TRBJ2-7|TRBV5-1
ASSLEQHYEQY
>-|TRBJ2-1|TRBV11-1
ASSLGSAEYNEQF
>-|TRBJ2-7|TRBV2
ASSDGQVGGEQY
>TRBD1|TRBJ1-5|TRBV6-5
ASSSGQGAGNQPQH
>-|TRBJ2-1|TRBV2
ASSGGPNEQF
>-|TRBJ1-3|TRBV28
ASSLVLGNRRNRDTIY
>-|TRBJ2-7|TRBV6-6
ASSQLGHLSYEQY
>-|TRBJ1-5|TRBV11-3
ASSLLSRSNQPQH
>-|TRBJ2-7|TRBV12-5
ASGLVLGDTLREQY
>TRBD1|TRBJ1-1|TRBV5-1
ASSPQDRGAYTEAF
>-|TRBJ1-1|TRBV6-1
ASSSPGGLAAF
>-|TRBJ1-3|TRBV30
AWSVSLRSMSGNTIY
>-|TRBJ1-2|TRBV30
AWSVSSYGYT
>-|TRBJ1-2|TRBV19
ASRTFYGYT
>-|TRBJ2-7|TRBV28
ASSLRATGRLSYEQY
>TRBD2|TRBJ2-7|TRBV4-2
ASSQEGLAGVEQY
>TRBD1|TRBJ1-2|TRBV30
AWKAGGSYGYT
>-|TRBJ2-3|TRBV7-3
ASSPQGDTQY
>-|TRBJ2-3|TRBV9
ASSVEGGGLGTQY
>TRBD1|TRBJ2-2|TRBV7-2
ASSLSTGFGGELF
>-|TRBJ2-7|TRBV7-9
ASSGGTVHYEQY
>-|TRBJ2-3|TRBV7-9
ASSPLAARADTQY
>TRBD1|TRBJ1-2|TRBV5-1
ASSFQGAKGYT
>-|TRBJ2-2|TRBV6-4
ASSEVGESTGELF
>-|TRBJ1-2|TRBV6-4
ASSDTKRYGYT
>-|TRBJ2-2|TRBV7-3
ASSLTRYTGELF